The rows below give T cell receptor beta chains drawn from one sample of a study of blood T cells in healthy people across ages. TCRdb recomputed calls from the 5' RACE reads with MiXCR, one row per CDR3 protein. The sample contains approximately 850,000 distinct CDR3 sequences, 58% of which appear only once. The sample consisted of blood. All receptors derive from a young man in good health. Each CDR3 is given with its conserved first and last residue. The order of the fields is V gene, D gene, J gene, CDR3 length, clone size, CDR3 protein, CDR3 DNA. The D gene is left open where the match is weak. Rows give clone size only sometimes, using once, few, many, or a class for an expanded clone.

V: TRBV25-1; D: TRBD1; J: TRBJ2-7; length: 12; size: .; CDR3: CAKRDRVNEQYF; DNA: TGTGCCAAGAGAGACAGGGTCAATGAGCAGTACTTC
V: TRBV6-2/TRBV6-3; D: .; J: TRBJ2-7; length: 11; size: few; CDR3: CASSGRSEQYF; DNA: TGTGCCAGCAGTGGTCGCTCCGAGCAGTACTTC
V: TRBV2; D: .; J: TRBJ2-7; length: 14; size: .; CDR3: CASGAIVSSYEQYF; DNA: TGTGCCAGCGGGGCCATTGTGAGCTCCTACGAGCAGTACTTC
V: TRBV29-1; D: .; J: TRBJ2-1; length: 13; size: few; CDR3: CSSRGFSYNEQFF; DNA: TGCAGCAGCCGGGGGTTCTCCTACAATGAGCAGTTCTTC
V: TRBV7-9; D: TRBD1; J: TRBJ1-4; length: 15; size: .; CDR3: CASSAPGQGMEKLFF; DNA: TGTGCCAGCAGCGCTCCGGGACAGGGGATGGAGAAACTGTTTTTT
V: TRBV5-6; D: .; J: TRBJ1-2; length: 13; size: .; CDR3: CASSLGHPQGYTF; DNA: TGTGCCAGCAGCTTAGGACACCCTCAAGGCTACACCTTC
V: TRBV25-1; D: .; J: TRBJ1-4; length: 15; size: few; CDR3: CASSSNSGGREKLFF; DNA: TGTGCCAGCAGTAGTAACTCGGGAGGGCGCGAAAAACTGTTTTTT
V: TRBV7-9; D: TRBD1; J: TRBJ2-7; length: 15; size: .; CDR3: CASSLEGTGAYEQYF; DNA: TGTGCCAGCAGCTTAGAAGGGACAGGGGCCTACGAGCAGTACTTC
V: TRBV5-1; D: TRBD2; J: TRBJ2-3; length: 16; size: .; CDR3: CASSPRTSRPTDTQYF; DNA: TGCGCCAGCAGCCCCCGGACTAGCAGACCCACAGATACGCAGTATTTT
V: TRBV7-9; D: TRBD1; J: TRBJ1-5; length: 15; size: .; CDR3: CASSLGTGAYQPQHF; DNA: TGTGCCAGCAGCTTAGGGACAGGGGCGTATCAGCCCCAGCATTTT
V: TRBV7-9; D: .; J: TRBJ2-1; length: 13; size: .; CDR3: CASSPPLESEQFF; DNA: TGTGCCAGCAGCCCCCCTTTGGAGAGTGAGCAGTTCTTC
V: TRBV25-1; D: .; J: TRBJ2-3; length: 12; size: .; CDR3: CASSDTGYKQYF; DNA: TGTGCCAGCAGTGATACAGGGTATAAGCAGTATTTT
V: TRBV10-3; D: .; J: TRBJ1-5; length: 15; size: few; CDR3: CAISESVVSNQPQHF; DNA: TGTGCCATCAGTGAGTCGGTAGTTAGCAATCAGCCCCAGCATTTT
V: TRBV10-3; D: .; J: TRBJ2-1; length: 14; size: .; CDR3: CAISRTVGDNEQFF; DNA: TGTGCCATCAGCCGGACAGTGGGGGACAATGAGCAGTTCTTC
V: TRBV7-2; D: .; J: TRBJ1-2; length: 16; size: few; CDR3: CASSLGFQTLTGGYTF; DNA: TGTGCCAGCAGCTTAGGATTCCAAACTTTAACAGGTGGCTACACCTTC
V: TRBV12-3/TRBV12-4; D: .; J: TRBJ2-5; length: 15; size: .; CDR3: CASSLGAGKGETQYF; DNA: TGTGCCAGCAGTTTAGGGGCGGGGAAGGGAGAGACCCAGTACTTC
V: TRBV2; D: .; J: TRBJ1-2; length: 15; size: .; CDR3: CASKGGAPANYGYTF; DNA: TGTGCCAGCAAGGGAGGGGCTCCAGCTAACTATGGCTACACCTTC
V: TRBV5-1; D: .; J: TRBJ1-2; length: 15; size: .; CDR3: CASSLAGPMNYGYTF; DNA: TGCGCCAGCAGCTTGGCGGGACCCATGAACTATGGCTACACCTTC
V: TRBV28; D: .; J: TRBJ1-5; length: 15; size: .; CDR3: CASIGGQRSNQPQHF; DNA: TGTGCCAGCATCGGGGGGCAGCGTAGCAATCAGCCCCAGCATTTT
V: TRBV4-3; D: TRBD1; J: TRBJ1-1; length: 14; size: .; CDR3: CTSRRGGSNTEAFF; DNA: TGCACCAGCAGAAGAGGGGGCTCGAACACTGAAGCTTTCTTT
V: TRBV7-6; D: .; J: TRBJ2-7; length: 15; size: .; CDR3: CASSLASGKSYEQYF; DNA: TGTGCCAGCAGCTTAGCGTCGGGGAAGTCCTACGAGCAGTACTTC
V: TRBV7-2; D: .; J: TRBJ2-5; length: 16; size: .; CDR3: CASSLGACGHQETQYF; DNA: TGTGCCAGCAGCTTAGGGGCTTGCGGGCACCAAGAGACCCAGTACTTC
V: TRBV20-1; D: .; J: TRBJ2-7; length: 13; size: .; CDR3: CSAIPGASREQYF; DNA: TGCAGTGCTATCCCCGGCGCTAGCCGCGAGCAGTACTTC
V: TRBV7-2; D: .; J: TRBJ2-3; length: 15; size: few; CDR3: CASSPRLTGTDTQYF; DNA: TGTGCCAGCAGCCCAAGACTGACTGGCACAGATACGCAGTATTTT
V: TRBV29-1; D: .; J: TRBJ2-7; length: 14; size: few; CDR3: CSAVRGGQTYEQYF; DNA: TGCAGCGCCGTCCGGGGGGGACAGACCTACGAGCAGTACTTC
V: TRBV27; D: .; J: TRBJ2-7; length: 14; size: .; CDR3: CASSPETGPYEQYF; DNA: TGTGCCAGCAGTCCGGAGACAGGCCCCTACGAGCAGTACTTC
V: TRBV5-1; D: .; J: TRBJ1-2; length: 15; size: .; CDR3: CASSSMEGEGYGYTF; DNA: TGCGCCAGCAGCTCCATGGAGGGGGAAGGCTATGGCTACACCTTC
V: TRBV13; D: .; J: TRBJ2-1; length: 16; size: .; CDR3: CASSSFAGLGGNEQFF; DNA: TGTGCCAGCAGCTCCTTTGCGGGCCTAGGGGGCAATGAGCAGTTCTTC
V: TRBV10-3; D: TRBD2; J: TRBJ2-5; length: 14; size: .; CDR3: CAISEAGGKETQYF; DNA: TGTGCCATCAGTGAGGCGGGAGGCAAAGAGACCCAGTACTTC
V: TRBV5-6; D: .; J: TRBJ1-2; length: 15; size: few; CDR3: CASSFGTFGAYGYTF; DNA: TGTGCCAGCAGCTTCGGCACCTTCGGAGCCTATGGCTACACCTTC
V: TRBV20-1; D: .; J: TRBJ2-7; length: 12; size: once; CDR3: CSAPALSNEQYF; DNA: TGCAGTGCCCCGGCCCTGAGCAACGAGCAGTACTTC
V: TRBV12-3/TRBV12-4; D: .; J: TRBJ2-1; length: 14; size: .; CDR3: CASSVPGPLYEQFF; DNA: TGTGCCAGCAGCGTCCCGGGACCCCTTTATGAGCAGTTCTTC
V: TRBV7-6; D: .; J: TRBJ2-1; length: 14; size: .; CDR3: CASSPLPGTNEQFF; DNA: TGTGCCAGCAGCCCCCTGCCAGGGACCAATGAGCAGTTCTTC
V: TRBV28; D: .; J: TRBJ2-6; length: 16; size: .; CDR3: CASSLLGNSGANVLTF; DNA: TGTGCCAGCAGTTTGTTGGGCAACTCTGGGGCCAACGTCCTGACTTTC
V: TRBV20-1; D: .; J: TRBJ1-2; length: 13; size: few; CDR3: CSARETSSYGYTF; DNA: TGCAGTGCTAGGGAGACGAGCTCTTATGGCTACACCTTC
V: TRBV7-2; D: .; J: TRBJ2-7; length: 12; size: .; CDR3: CASSFAAFQQYF; DNA: TGTGCCAGCAGCTTCGCTGCCTTCCAGCAGTACTTC
V: TRBV10-3; D: .; J: TRBJ2-3; length: 14; size: .; CDR3: CVITDRQNTDTQYF; DNA: TGTGTCATCACAGACAGGCAAAACACAGATACGCAGTATTTT
V: TRBV3-1; D: .; J: TRBJ2-7; length: 15; size: .; CDR3: CASSPSLQGVNEQYF; DNA: TGTGCCAGCAGCCCCAGCTTACAGGGTGTTAACGAGCAGTACTTC
V: TRBV10-3; D: TRBD2; J: TRBJ2-1; length: 15; size: few; CDR3: CAIVGGDGAYNEQFF; DNA: TGTGCCATCGTTGGGGGGGACGGAGCCTACAATGAGCAGTTCTTC
V: TRBV20-1; D: .; J: TRBJ2-1; length: 13; size: .; CDR3: CSARDYGYNEQFF; DNA: TGCAGTGCTAGAGATTATGGGTACAATGAGCAGTTCTTC
V: TRBV11-2; D: .; J: TRBJ2-7; length: 13; size: .; CDR3: CASSRKVVHEQYF; DNA: TGTGCCAGCAGCCGTAAGGTCGTTCACGAGCAGTACTTC
V: TRBV5-1; D: .; J: TRBJ2-1; length: 12; size: .; CDR3: CASSGLSYEQFF; DNA: TGCGCCAGCAGCGGATTATCCTATGAGCAGTTCTTC
V: TRBV3-1; D: TRBD2; J: TRBJ2-5; length: 15; size: .; CDR3: CASSPQREGWETQYF; DNA: TGTGCCAGCAGCCCCCAGCGGGAAGGGTGGGAGACCCAGTACTTC